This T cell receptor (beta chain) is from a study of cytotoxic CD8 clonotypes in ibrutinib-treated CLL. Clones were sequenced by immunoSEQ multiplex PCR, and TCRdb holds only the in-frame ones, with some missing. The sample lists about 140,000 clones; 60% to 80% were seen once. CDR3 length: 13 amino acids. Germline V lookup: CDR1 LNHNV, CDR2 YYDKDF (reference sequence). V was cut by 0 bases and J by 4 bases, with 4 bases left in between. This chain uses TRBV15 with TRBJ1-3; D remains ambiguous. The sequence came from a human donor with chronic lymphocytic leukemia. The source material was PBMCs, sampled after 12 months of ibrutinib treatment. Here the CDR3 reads CATSRDVGNTIYF. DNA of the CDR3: TGTGCCACCAGCAGAGATGTGGGAAACACCATATATTTT. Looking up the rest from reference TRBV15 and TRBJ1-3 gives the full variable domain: DAMVIQNPRYQVTQFGKPVTLSCSQTLNHNVMYWYQQKSSQAPKLLFHYYDKDFNNEADTPDNFQSRRPNTSFCFLDIRSPGLGDTAMYLCATSRDVGNTIYFGEGSWLTVV.